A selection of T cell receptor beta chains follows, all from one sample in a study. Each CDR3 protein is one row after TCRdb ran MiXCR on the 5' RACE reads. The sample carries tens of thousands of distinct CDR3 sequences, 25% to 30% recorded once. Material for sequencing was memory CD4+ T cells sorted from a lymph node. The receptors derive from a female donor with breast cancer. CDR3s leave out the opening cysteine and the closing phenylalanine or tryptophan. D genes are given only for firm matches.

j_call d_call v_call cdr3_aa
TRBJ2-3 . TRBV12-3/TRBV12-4 ASSFNGADTQY
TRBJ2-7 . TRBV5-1 ASSLLGDEQY
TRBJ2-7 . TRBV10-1 ASSQNDRGHEQY
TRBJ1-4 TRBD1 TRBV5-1 ASSLQSGQHEKLF
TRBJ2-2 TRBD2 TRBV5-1 ASRTSVTGELF
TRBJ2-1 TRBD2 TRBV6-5 ASSCSASGGGNEQF
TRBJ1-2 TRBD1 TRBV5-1 ASSYGQGAGGYT
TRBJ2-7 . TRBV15 ATSRDREPHY
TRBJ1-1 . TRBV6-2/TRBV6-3 ASSYRTPNTEAF
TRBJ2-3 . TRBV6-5 ASSYGDTDTQY
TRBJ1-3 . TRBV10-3 AISVAGSGNTIY
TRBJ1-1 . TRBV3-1 ASSQGHQLEAF